This T cell receptor beta chain was observed in a study of T cell repertoires in cytomegalovirus infection. TCRdb re-analysed the reads in MiXCR, keeping a single row per CDR3 protein. The table includes 100,000 or so distinct CDR3 sequences, around 32% detected once. Germline CDR1 and CDR2: MGHRA and YSYEKL. Trimming pared 2 bases from V and 2 bases from J, leaving 9 bases between. CDR3 length: 14 amino acids. A note on this clonotype: Its specificity is not known.

This specimen was CD8+ T cells from cultured PBMCs, taken from culture after CMV antigen stimulation. The TCR originated in a human donor in good health (CMV status not recorded). Some clones in this sample may be carry-over from other donors' samples. This chain joins TRBV4-1 and TRBJ1-1; D remains ambiguous. In DNA form, the CDR3 reads TGCGCCAGCAGCCAACCCCTGGGAAACACTGAAGCTTTCTTT. Residues: CASSQPLGNTEAFF.